The entry below describes one T cell receptor (beta chain). This clone turned up a few times. What antigen it recognizes has not been identified. No much larger clone exists at a distance of one base, and base qualities are not known. The source of the sample is a study of shared clonotypes between healthy human individuals (TCRdb year 2020). About the full investigation: Three men and two women, aged 18 to 49 years, made up the cohort. Leukapheresis yielded between about 0.85 and 10 billion PBMCs per donor. For each donor, three plates each were used for CD4 naive and CD4 memory, two plates were used for CD8 naive, and one plate was used for CD8 memory. Different laboratories and diverse techniques were used to prepare libraries and sequence TCR repertoires, to increase sequencing depth and limit assay-specific biases. To estimate repertoire size and how much clonotype sharing occurs between individuals, the study deeply sequenced the blood TCR repertoires of 4 to 6 healthy adults.

Donors were healthy HIV-negative adults with no recently reported acute infections or vaccinations. Every donor was a Caucasian adult residing in Nashville, Tennessee, USA. CD4+ T cells were enriched through magnetic negative selection, after which naive cells were positively selected on CD45RA and the remaining negative fraction served as the memory subset. After blood collection by leukapheresis, PBMCs were isolated using Ficoll-Histopaque density gradient centrifugation and then cryopreserved in the vapor phase of liquid nitrogen. Analytical flow cytometry was used to check the purity and quantity of each magnetically sorted T cell population. Genomic DNA was isolated from every sorted fraction and measured by UV absorbance on a Nanodrop 2000c. Points the paper makes about the study in general: Clonotypes shared by all four sorted-subset donors showed higher generation probabilities than non-shared clonotypes. Naive subsets generally had larger estimated clonotype richness than memory subsets. Incomplete sequencing was indicated by rarefaction of sorted-subset datasets, despite the large sequencing depth. Pairwise subsampling indicated that sequencing depth was expected to affect the degree of clonotype sharing among donors. Sampling was restricted to blood, and TCR repertoires in tissue are likely to differ from TCR repertoires in blood. The small number of donors limited the genetic and exposure-history diversity represented. When several donors were compared, the shared fraction of clonotypes was about 5.4% for naive CD4, 3.5% to 4% for naive CD8, more than 2% for memory CD4, and about 0.36% for memory CD8.

TCR CDR3 regions were amplified from genomic DNA by multiplex PCR using the deep immunoSEQ assay. Genomic DNA extracted from each cell subset was distributed evenly over all wells of several immunoSEQ 96-well plates, and each plate served as one replicate. For sorted subsets, 200 to 250 ng of genomic DNA, equivalent to some 33,000 T cell genomes, went into each replicate PCR. The purified libraries were quantified using a Qubit 3.0 fluorometer, sized with a Bioanalyzer 2100, and then quantified again using the KAPA Library Quantification kit. Every immunoSEQ 96-well plate was sequenced on a separate single-read 150-cycle Illumina NextSeq 550 flow cell. The published analysis was carried out like this. Because only junctional sequences without quality scores were contained in the immunoSEQ output, filtering matching that applied to full-length reads could not be performed. Sequences were annotated with PyIR, a Python wrapper for IgBLAST v1.9, using IMGT germline references to assign V/J genes and CDR3. Any read was removed if the V/J assignment was weak (E-value above 1e-6), the CDR3 was missing, or the read contained stop codons, out-of-frame junctions, or ambiguous translated residues. V3J clonotypes were defined as sequences sharing the same inferred V gene, J gene, and CDR3 amino acid sequence. Percentage overlap between repertoires was computed as shared unique clonotypes divided by the size of the smaller repertoire. Repertoire richness was assessed with RTK rarefaction, the Chao1 estimator, and Recon v2.1 estimates of unobserved clonotypes. For all TCRbeta clonotypes obtained by the gDNA method from several donors, generation probabilities were computed with OLGA. TCRdb re-hosts the immuneACCESS table, in-frame sequences only. Its copies lack some clones; in the studies checked, an unresolved V gene accounts for under half of them, and the cause for the rest is not known. That table is the source of V, J and clone size, and D and trimming were worked out from the DNA. Counted in this sample were roughly 1 million clones; roughly 75% of them appeared once. The top ten hold about 1.5% of the sample.

V sheds 3 bases and J sheds 4 bases, leaving 15 bases between their ends. The CDR3 contains 15 residues, cysteine and phenylalanine counted. CDR3 DNA is the only sequence kept; it has 45 bases, read in frame from the first base. CDR1 and CDR2 (SEHNR, FQNEAQ) derive from the germline V gene (reference sequence). Sequencing used memory CD4+ T cells sorted from blood. This specimen's cell subset or site label, interpreted: CD45RA-negative fraction. The chain employs TRBV7-9 and TRBJ2-5; the D region is possibly TRBD1 or TRBD2, each matching across 5 bases. The receptor comes from a man aged 18 to 29 in good health. The nucleotide sequence reads TGTGCCAGCAGCTTCTCCCGGGGCAGGCGAGAGACCCAGTACTTC. This encodes CASSFSRGRRETQYF.